The 30 T cell receptor beta chains in this list originate from one sample, sequenced in a study of cytomegalovirus exposure and HLA in healthy donors. Primers included in the PCR were 60 Vbeta and 13 Jbeta primers. Data came from immunoSEQ multiplex PCR; TCRdb stores just in-frame clones and leaves some out. This repertoire shows over 150,000 clones, more than 70% found once; its top ten account for more than 4%. The sequencing input was PBMCs. Every receptor here comes from a man aged 30 to 45 in good health and CMV-seropositive.

This clone appeared a single time. The chain links TRBV19 to TRBJ1-2, with 7 bases identical to TRBD1. Germline V lookup: CDR1 LNHDA, CDR2 SQIVND (reference sequence). This CDR3 spans 15 amino acids. V lost 2 bases and J lost 6; bases outside the gene matches: 9. CDR3 sequence (DNA): TGTGCCAGTAGTATACGTACAGGGGCTGATGATGGCTACACCTTC. Translated, it gives CASSIRTGADDGYTF. The whole variable domain, remainder taken from reference TRBV19 and TRBJ1-2, is DGGITQSPKYLFRKEGQNVTLSCEQNLNHDAMYWYRQDPGQGLRLIYYSQIVNDFQKGDIAEGYSVSREKKESFPLTVTSAQKNPTAFYLCASSIRTGADDGYTFGSGTRLTVV.

The chain uses TRBV15 and TRBJ1-5, with unresolved D. This CDR3 is 15 amino acids long. Per germline, CDR1 LNHNV and CDR2 YYDKDF (reference sequence). Trimming left V 0 bases short and J 0 bases short, with 6 bases between. The CDR3 DNA follows: TGTGCCACCAGCAGAGATCGGGGTAGCAATCAGCCCCAGCATTTT. It is translated as CATSRDRGSNQPQHF.

This rearrangement joins TRBV19 to TRBJ2-3; 9 nucleotides match TRBD1. Germline V gene lookup returns CDR1 LNHDA and CDR2 SQIVND (reference sequence). This CDR3 has 14 amino acids. Losses at the gene ends were 6 bases for V and 4 bases for J; bases not matched to a gene: 5. This chain's CDR3 is CASSRQGGADTQYF. Written as DNA, the CDR3 is TGTGCCAGTAGCCGACAGGGGGGCGCAGATACGCAGTATTTT.

The chain joins TRBV28 to TRBJ1-2; TRBD1 agrees at 7 bases. Germline CDR1 reads MDHEN; CDR2 reads SYDVKM. The CDR3 spans 13 residues. The J segment lost 4 bases and the V segment lost 7 bases, leaving 6 bases of the junction unmatched. CDR3 nucleotides: TGTGCCAGCAAGTTGGGACAGCCCTATGGCTACACCTTC. The encoded protein is CASKLGQPYGYTF.

The sample holds one count of this clone. The chain combines TRBV19 with TRBJ1-4, with D possibly being TRBD1 (6 bases). CDR3 length equals 16 residues. Germline-derived CDR1 and CDR2 are LNHDA and SQIVND (reference sequence). The V end was cut by 4 bases, the J end by 5 bases, with 17 bases between. For the CDR3, the DNA is TGTGCCAGTAGTACAACACAGGGTTGGGAAAATGAAAAACTGTTTTTT. As protein: CASSTTQGWENEKLFF.

This clone was seen more than once but under ten times. V gene TRBV10-3 combines with J gene TRBJ2-1; D ambiguous. V was shortened by 2 bases and J by 5 bases, with 7 bases between the two germline ends. The CDR3 has 13 residues. Looked up from germline, CDR1 is ENHRY and CDR2 is SYGVKD. CDR3 in DNA: TGTGCCATCAGTGAGATGGAGAACAATGAGCAGTTCTTC. Translation gives CAISEMENNEQFF.

This clone turned up a few times. The genes are TRBV2 and TRBJ2-1; D is possibly TRBD2 (6 bases). CDR1 is SNHLY and CDR2 is FYNNEI in the germline V gene. The CDR3 has 13 amino acids. V gave up 6 bases and J gave up 6 bases, with 12 bases separating them. The CDR3 DNA follows: TGTGCCAGCAGGGACGGGACTTTCAATGAGCAGTTCTTC. Protein product: CASRDGTFNEQFF.

V gene TRBV12-2 combines with J gene TRBJ1-4. TRBV12-2 is listed as a pseudogene. This CDR3 contains 18 residues. CDR3 nucleotide sequence: TGTGCAAGTCCCTCTAGCGGGGTCACGGACAGATCGAATGAAAAACTGTTTTTT. Residues: CASPSSGVTDRSNEKLFF.

This clone was seen once. V usage is TRBV6-4 and J usage is TRBJ1-3; D possibly corresponds to TRBD1 (5 bases). The CDR3 contains 13 residues. The germline V gene has CDR1 MRHNA and CDR2 SNTAGT. Trimming took 9 bases from V and 0 from J, leaving 9 bases between them. CDR3 sequence: CARDQGSGNTIYF. As DNA, the CDR3 is TGTGCCAGGGACCAGGGCTCTGGAAACACCATATATTTT.

The chain carries TRBV15 and TRBJ2-5, with 9 bases identical to TRBD1. The V segment lost 5 bases and the J segment 2 bases; nucleotides outside the gene matches: 12. The CDR3 runs 17 residues. CDR1 and CDR2 (germline): LNHNV, YYDKDF (reference sequence). In nucleotides, the CDR3 is TGTGCCACCAGCGGGGACAGGGATGGGAAGAGGCAAGAGACCCAGTACTTC. It yields the protein CATSGDRDGKRQETQYF.

Notes on this clone: Other nucleotide sequences in the sample specify the same CDR3. CDR3 nucleotide sequence: TGTGCCAGCAGCCCGACGGGAATCCCTCGGGACACTGAAGCTTTCTTT. It translates to CASSPTGIPRDTEAFF. This rearrangement joins TRBV7-9 to TRBJ1-1; D is uncertain. Germline V gene sequence: CDR1 SEHNR, CDR2 FQNEAQ (reference sequence). V dropped 5 bases and J dropped 3 bases, with 19 bases sitting between them. This CDR3 is built from 16 residues.

The chain carries TRBV27 and TRBJ2-5; 10 bases map to TRBD1. Germline-derived CDR1 and CDR2 are MNHEY and SMNVEV (reference sequence). The J segment lost 5 bases and the V segment lost 5 bases, leaving 8 bases of the junction unmatched. The CDR3 runs 15 residues. The CDR3 DNA sequence: TGTGCCAGCAGTCCCGGGACAGGGGTTTACGAGACCCAGTACTTC. Protein product: CASSPGTGVYETQYF.

The V call is TRBV28, the J call TRBJ1-2; perhaps TRBD1 as D (6 bases). The CDR3 runs to 14 residues. The ends were cut back, 2 bases at V and 5 bases at J, with 12 bases in the middle. Germline V gene lookup returns CDR1 MDHEN and CDR2 SYDVKM. The CDR3 protein is CASSLGGGQYGYTF. The CDR3 region has the DNA TGTGCCAGCAGTTTAGGGGGGGGGCAATATGGCTACACCTTC.

This sequence joins TRBV5-4 and TRBJ2-4; TRBD1 agrees at 8 bases. Germline lookup yields CDR1 SGHNT and CDR2 YYREEE (reference sequence). The CDR3 has 15 residues. The V gene end was trimmed by 6 bases and the J gene end by 2 bases; junction bases not matched to a gene: 7. This CDR3 is CASNHQGASKNIQYF. In nucleotides, the CDR3 is TGTGCCAGCAACCACCAGGGGGCCTCCAAAAACATTCAGTACTTC.

The chain joins TRBV19 to TRBJ2-7; possible D gene TRBD1, 5 bases. The CDR3 has 13 residues. CDR1 and CDR2 (germline): LNHDA, SQIVND (reference sequence). The V gene lost 3 bases and the J gene lost 4 bases, with 10 bases spanning the gap. This CDR3 is CASSISTAYEQYF. CDR3 DNA: TGTGCCAGTAGTATTTCGACAGCGTACGAGCAGTACTTC.

J is TRBJ1-6 and V is TRBV2, with D hard to call. The germline V gene has CDR1 SNHLY and CDR2 FYNNEI. V shed 3 bases and J shed 10 bases, with 16 bases lying between them. The CDR3 contains 15 residues. CDR3 residues: CASSDPGDGVSPLHF. CDR3 sequence (DNA): TGTGCCAGCAGTGACCCGGGAGATGGGGTGTCACCCCTCCACTTT.

The rearrangement links TRBV10-3 to TRBJ2-3; the match to TRBD1 covers 9 bases. This CDR3 is built from 16 residues. The germline CDR1 and CDR2 sequences are ENHRY and SYGVKD. Trimming cost V 4 bases and J 2 bases; bases outside gene matches: 7. The CDR3, as DNA: TGTGCCATCAGTGGGGGGACAGGGACTTTCACAGATACGCAGTATTTT. This translates into CAISGGTGTFTDTQYF.

This CDR3 reads CASSSRTSGGTDTQYF. CDR3 nucleotides: TGTGCCAGCAGCTCCCGAACTAGCGGGGGCACAGATACGCAGTATTTT. J is TRBJ2-3 and V is TRBV11-2; 10 bases align to TRBD2. Germline V gives CDR1 SGHAT, CDR2 FQNNGV. The CDR3 is 16 residues long. V dropped 4 bases and J dropped 1; count of bases not matched to a gene: 5.

The rearrangement links TRBV5-4 to TRBJ2-5, with 7 bases lining up with TRBD2. This CDR3 region has 14 residues. The germline V gene encodes CDR1 SGHNT and CDR2 YYREEE (reference sequence). Trimming at V came to 4 bases and at J to 5 bases, leaving 8 bases not matched to a gene. The CDR3 spells CASSPGLHGETQYF. The CDR3 DNA follows: TGTGCCAGCAGCCCGGGACTACACGGGGAGACCCAGTACTTC. Combining the CDR3 with reference TRBV5-4 and TRBJ2-5 gives the whole variable domain ETGVTQSPTHLIKTRGQQVTLRCSSQSGHNTVSWYQQALGQGPQFIFQYYREEENGRGNFPPRFSGLQFPNYSSELNVNALELDDSALYLCASSPGLHGETQYFGPGTRLLVL.

The rearrangement links TRBV2 to TRBJ1-2; tentatively, D is TRBD1 (5 bases). This CDR3 is 15 amino acids long. Germline CDR1 is SNHLY and CDR2 is FYNNEI. Trimming shortened V by 8 bases and J by 5 bases, and 21 bases separated the two germline ends. DNA for the CDR3: TGTGCCAGCGAAGTGGGGAACAGGTTTGGTTATGGCTACACCTTC. This encodes CASEVGNRFGYGYTF.

J is TRBJ1-5 and V is TRBV10-3; 10 nucleotides line up with TRBD1. CDR3 size: 14 residues. The V gene's germline CDR1 is ENHRY and CDR2 SYGVKD. V was clipped by 5 bases and J by 4 bases; unmatched bases: 2. The CDR3 loop is CAISPGQGNQPQHF. In DNA, the CDR3 is TGTGCCATCAGTCCGGGACAGGGGAATCAGCCCCAGCATTTT.

This clone was counted a few times. This rearrangement joins TRBV7-3 to TRBJ1-1; weak D call: TRBD1 (5 bases). The CDR3 totals 16 residues. V gave up 5 bases and J gave up 5 bases, with 21 bases separating them. Germline V gene data show CDR1 as SGHTA and CDR2 as FQGTGA. For the CDR3, the DNA is TGTGCCAGCAGCCCTGGGGGGAGCCGCCGAGGGACTGAAGCTTTCTTT. Amino acid sequence: CASSPGGSRRGTEAFF.

J is TRBJ2-3 and V is TRBV9; D remains ambiguous. The CDR3 sequence is 11 residues long. The germline V and J ends were trimmed by 2 bases and 6 bases, with 4 bases remaining between them. CDR1 SGDLS and CDR2 YYNGEE come from the germline V gene. CDR3 amino acids: CASSVRDTQYF. The DNA of the CDR3 is TGTGCCAGCAGCGTCAGGGATACGCAGTATTTT.

The J gene is TRBJ2-6, the V gene TRBV19; possible D gene TRBD1, 7 bases. Germline-derived CDR1 and CDR2 are LNHDA and SQIVND (reference sequence). Trimming took 10 bases from V and 2 from J, leaving 15 bases between them. This CDR3 is built from 15 residues. The CDR3 DNA is TGTGCCACTCAGGGGGGTGAAGCTGGGGCCAACGTCCTGACTTTC. Its protein product is CATQGGEAGANVLTF.

The rearrangement uses TRBV14 and TRBJ2-5; 8 bases agree with TRBD2. CDR3 length: 13 amino acids. Germline CDR1 and CDR2: SGHDN and FVKESK. Trimming removed 0 bases from V and 7 bases from J; junction bases left unmatched: 1. The DNA for the CDR3 is TGTGCCAGCAGCCAAGATCGGGGGGGGACCCAGTACTTC. It specifies CASSQDRGGTQYF.

This clone is a singleton in its sample. This chain uses TRBV7-2 with TRBJ2-3; TRBD2 matches 12 bases. The CDR3 has 15 amino acids. CDR1 SGHTA and CDR2 FQGNSA come from the germline V gene. With V trimmed by 4 bases and J by 5 bases, 4 bases remained unmatched. CDR3 residues: CASSSSGGAGDTQYF. CDR3 bases: TGTGCCAGCAGCTCTAGCGGGGGGGCAGGAGATACGCAGTATTTT.

The chain combines TRBV6-5 with TRBJ2-2; D remains ambiguous. The CDR3 loop spans 14 amino acids. V was trimmed by 6 bases and J by 3 bases, leaving 11 bases between them. CDR1 MNHEY and CDR2 SVGAGI come from the germline V gene. In nucleotides, the CDR3 is TGTGCCAGCAGCCCTAGTCGACACACCGGGGAGCTGTTTTTT. Its protein product is CASSPSRHTGELFF.

This clone has a handful of counts. The chain carries TRBV29-1 and TRBJ2-5; no clear D. Germline CDR1 and CDR2: SQVTM and ANQGSEA. Trimming pared 2 bases from V and 7 bases from J, leaving 14 bases between. The CDR3 extends over 13 amino acids. This CDR3 reads CSVESRFAGTQYF. For the CDR3, the DNA is TGCAGCGTTGAATCCCGGTTTGCAGGGACCCAGTACTTC.

Only one count was recorded for this clone. The rearrangement links TRBV13 to TRBJ2-5, with 9 nucleotides matching TRBD2. Germline loops: CDR1 PRHDT, CDR2 FYEKMQ (reference sequence). V lost 6 bases and J lost 9; bases outside the gene matches: 8. CDR3 length equals 13 residues. CDR3 amino acids: CASRNSLAGPQYF. The DNA of the CDR3 is TGTGCCAGCAGAAATTCCCTAGCGGGGCCCCAGTACTTC.

The rearrangement uses TRBV6-5 and TRBJ2-7; a possible D gene is TRBD2 (5 bases). The CDR3 sequence is 15 residues long. V was cut by 5 bases and J by 6 bases, with 20 bases left in between. Germline V gives CDR1 MNHEY, CDR2 SVGAGI. The CDR3 bases are TGTGCCAGCAGTACCCCTACCGGGCCCGAGGGCGAGCAGTACTTC. Its translation: CASSTPTGPEGEQYF.